This record concerns one T cell receptor (beta chain) sequence. Its antigen remains unidentified. Donors, without exception, were Caucasian adults residing in Nashville, Tennessee. The record originates from a study of shared clonotypes between healthy human individuals. Whole-study context: Sampling drew on donors who were two women and a few men aged 18 to 49. General study points: Clonotype sharing among donors likely depends on sequencing depth.

Per the authors' pipeline: In the immunoSEQ data, sequences were junction-only and lacked quality scores, so filtering differed. TCRdb keeps only in-frame clones here, not all; method: immunoSEQ multiplex PCR. Clone size and V and J calls were adopted from that table, with D and trimming inferred from the DNA. This sample has about half a million clones; approximately 79% occur once, and the top ten carry more than 10%. Sequencing was performed on PBMCs. The receptor was isolated from a woman aged 40 to 49 in good health. Some clones in this sample may be carry-over from other donors' samples.

The CDR3 spells CASSKGLAGIYTQYF. The CDR3 nucleotides are TGTGCCAGCAGTAAGGGACTAGCGGGAATCTATACGCAGTATTTT. The rearrangement joins TRBV28 to TRBJ2-3; 13 bases map to TRBD2. The trim removed 5 bases at V and 7 bases at J, leaving 6 bases unmatched. Looked up from germline, CDR1 is MDHEN and CDR2 is SYDVKM. This CDR3 region has 15 residues.